The 28 T cell receptor beta chains reported below all come from one sample, sequenced in a study of blood T cell repertoires in COVID-19. TCRdb keeps only in-frame clones here, not all; method: immunoSEQ multiplex PCR. In the table there are 250,000 to 300,000 clones, about nine tenths of which are singletons. Sequences were obtained from PBMCs or T cells enriched from blood (not recorded which). The receptors here all came from a human donor in a cohort exposed to, infected with or recovered from COVID-19 (not recorded which). The donor label of this sample is uncertain.

The V gene is TRBV7-6, the J gene TRBJ2-3; TRBD1 matches at 7 bases. CDR3 length: 15 residues. V shed 1 base and J 1 base; nucleotides not matched to a gene: 2. Per the germline V gene, CDR1 is SGHVS and CDR2 is FNYEAQ. CDR3 residues: CASSLEGTGTDTQYF. CDR3 bases: TGTGCCAGCAGCTTAGAGGGGACAGGCACAGATACGCAGTATTTT.

The rearrangement joins TRBV11-2 to TRBJ1-1; TRBD1 matches at 8 bases. J lost 5 bases, V lost 4 bases, and 9 bases had no gene match. Germline loops: CDR1 SGHAT, CDR2 FQNNGV. The CDR3 extends over 15 amino acids. CDR3 amino acids: CASSSRDRRGTEAFF. The CDR3 bases are TGTGCCAGCAGCTCCAGGGACAGGAGGGGGACTGAAGCTTTCTTT.

Comment on this clone: The junction departs from the called germline gene at one end, perhaps through a read error. The genes are TRBV19 and TRBJ2-3; 10 bases match TRBD2. The germline gives CDR1 LNHDA, CDR2 SQIVND (reference sequence). The length of the CDR3 is 14 residues. The CDR3 sequence: CASSTSSGGDTQYF. The CDR3 region has the DNA TGTGCCAGTAGTACCTCTAGCGGGGGAGATACGCAATATTTT.

This CDR3 is CAWTGGNQETQYF. CDR3 in DNA: TGTGCCTGGACTGGCGGGAATCAAGAGACCCAGTACTTC. This sequence joins TRBV30 and TRBJ2-5; weak D call: TRBD2 (6 bases). CDR3 size: 13 residues. Germline V CDR1 and CDR2: GTSNPN, SVGIG (reference sequence). Trimming shortened V by 4 bases and J by 2 bases, and 11 bases separated the two germline ends.

This chain links TRBV6-5 with TRBJ1-6, with D tentatively TRBD1 (5 bases). CDR3 length equals 14 residues. Germline CDR1 MNHEY, CDR2 SVGAGI. The V gene lost 0 bases and the J gene lost 9 bases, with 9 bases spanning the gap. This CDR3 is CASSYSKGISPLHF. Here the CDR3 DNA reads TGTGCCAGCAGTTACTCGAAGGGGATTTCACCCCTCCACTTT.

V usage is TRBV27 and J usage is TRBJ2-3; 12 bases fit TRBD2. Looked up from germline, CDR1 is MNHEY and CDR2 is SMNVEV (reference sequence). This CDR3 comprises 19 residues. The V segment lost 1 base and the J segment 3 bases; nucleotides outside the gene matches: 11. The CDR3 reads CASSLLLSSGGVLTDTQYF. CDR3 in DNA: TGTGCCAGCAGTTTATTGTTGTCTAGCGGGGGGGTGTTGACAGATACGCAGTATTTT.

The V gene is TRBV4-1, the J gene TRBJ2-7; possibly TRBD1 for D (5 bases). The ends were cut back, 1 base at V and 2 bases at J, with 15 bases in the middle. CDR1 and CDR2 (germline): MGHRA, YSYEKL. This CDR3 contains 16 residues. CDR3 residues: CASSQGGSSNPYEQYF. DNA for the CDR3: TGCGCCAGCAGCCAAGGGGGCTCCAGCAACCCCTACGAGCAGTACTTC.

In its sample, this clone was seen once. V gene TRBV23-1 combines with J gene TRBJ1-1; 10 positions match TRBD1. TRBV23-1 is noted as an ORF with a role that remains uncertain. CDR3 length equals 15 residues. The V and J ends lost 4 bases and 6 bases, in that order; junction bases with no gene match: 8. The CDR3 spells CASSPPGQGFPEAFF. CDR3 coding DNA: TGCGCCAGCAGTCCTCCGGGACAGGGGTTCCCTGAAGCTTTCTTT.

The CDR3 region is CASSPGGGRNTIYF. CDR3 coding DNA: TGTGCCAGTAGTCCAGGGGGCGGCCGAAACACCATATATTTT. This chain connects TRBV19 to TRBJ1-3, with 8 bases lining up with TRBD1. V dropped 5 bases and J dropped 5; count of bases not matched to a gene: 5. This CDR3 has 14 residues. Germline V gene lookup returns CDR1 LNHDA and CDR2 SQIVND (reference sequence).

V and J are TRBV19 and TRBJ2-1; 7 bases are a match to TRBD2. The CDR3 runs 18 residues. The germline CDR1 and CDR2 sequences are LNHDA and SQIVND (reference sequence). V was clipped by 6 bases and J by 0 bases; unmatched bases: 14. The CDR3 is CASSPVMGGGSSYNEQFF. CDR3 DNA: TGTGCCAGTAGCCCCGTGATGGGGGGAGGGAGCTCCTACAATGAGCAGTTCTTC.

This chain connects TRBV5-4 to TRBJ1-4, with a weak D call TRBD1 (6 bases). The CDR3 has 14 amino acids. The germline V and J ends were trimmed by 4 bases and 5 bases, with 12 bases remaining between them. CDR1 is SGHNT, CDR2 YYREEE, per germline (reference sequence). The CDR3 loop reads CASSQAGENEKLFF. CDR3 DNA sequence: TGTGCCAGCAGCCAGGCAGGGGAAAATGAAAAACTGTTTTTT. Variable domain in full (rest from reference TRBV5-4 and TRBJ1-4): ETGVTQSPTHLIKTRGQQVTLRCSSQSGHNTVSWYQQALGQGPQFIFQYYREEENGRGNFPPRFSGLQFPNYSSELNVNALELDDSALYLCASSQAGENEKLFFGSGTQLSVL.

The rearrangement links TRBV19 to TRBJ2-5, with D perhaps matching TRBD1 (6 bases). Germline CDR1 and CDR2: LNHDA and SQIVND (reference sequence). Trimming removed 4 bases at V and 4 bases at J, with 19 bases between. The CDR3 is made up of 16 amino acids. The CDR3 DNA reads TGTGCCAGTAGTAAAACCACCGGGACAACATCAGAGACCCAGTACTTC. As protein: CASSKTTGTTSETQYF.

This rearrangement joins TRBV6-1 to TRBJ1-1; D remains ambiguous. Germline V gene data show CDR1 as MNHNS and CDR2 as SASEGT. V was clipped by 0 bases and J by 0 bases, with 11 bases between them. The CDR3 length is 16 residues. As DNA, the CDR3 is TGTGCCAGCAGTGAAGCAATTGGCCAGTTGAACACTGAAGCTTTCTTT. Translated: CASSEAIGQLNTEAFF.

The chain combines TRBV5-6 with TRBJ1-1; the D is unclear. Looked up from germline, CDR1 is SGHDT and CDR2 is YYEEEE. V dropped 0 bases and J dropped 4 bases, with 13 bases sitting between them. The CDR3 loop spans 15 amino acids. The CDR3 DNA follows: TGTGCCAGCAGCTTGGATCGTCTCACAGCCACTGAAGCTTTCTTT. Protein sequence: CASSLDRLTATEAFF. Variable domain in full (rest from reference TRBV5-6 and TRBJ1-1): DAGVTQSPTHLIKTRGQQVTLRCSPKSGHDTVSWYQQALGQGPQFIFQYYEEEERQRGNFPDRFSGHQFPNYSSELNVNALLLGDSALYLCASSLDRLTATEAFFGQGTRLTVV.

The V call is TRBV12-5, the J call TRBJ2-3; a weak D match, TRBD1 (5 bases). V was cut by 9 bases and J by 2 bases, with 12 bases left in between. The CDR3 covers 13 residues. Germline V lookup: CDR1 LGHNT, CDR2 FRNRAP. This chain's CDR3 is CASLTAYTDTQYF. For the CDR3, the DNA is TGTGCTAGCCTGACAGCGTACACAGATACGCAGTATTTT. The whole variable domain, remainder taken from reference TRBV12-5 and TRBJ2-3, is DARVTQTPRHKVTEMGQEVTMRCQPILGHNTVFWYRQTMMQGLELLAYFRNRAPLDDSGMPKDRFSAEMPDATLATLKIQPSEPRDSAVYFCASLTAYTDTQYFGPGTRLTVL.

The DNA of the CDR3 is TGTGCCAGTAGTATGGGTCAGGCGTCGAACACTGAAGCTTTCTTT. Its translation is CASSMGQASNTEAFF. The V and J genes are TRBV19 and TRBJ1-1; D unclear. The ends were cut back, 3 bases at V and 1 base at J, with 12 bases in the middle. The CDR3 runs 15 residues. Germline loops: CDR1 LNHDA, CDR2 SQIVND (reference sequence).

This clone came up a few times. This chain joins TRBV4-3 and TRBJ1-2, with 8 nucleotides matching TRBD1. The CDR3 runs to 15 residues. J gave up 6 bases and V 4 bases, and 10 bases lay outside the gene matches. Germline CDR1 is LGHNA and CDR2 is YSLEER. The CDR3: CASSPQGAGGDGYTF. The CDR3 nucleotides read TGCGCCAGCAGCCCCCAGGGGGCAGGAGGGGATGGCTACACCTTC.

The rearrangement links TRBV18 to TRBJ1-1; 9 bases line up with TRBD1. This CDR3 is built from 17 residues. With V trimmed by 4 bases and J by 5 bases, 14 bases remained unmatched. Germline V lookup: CDR1 KGHSH, CDR2 LQKENI. The CDR3 region has the DNA TGTGCCAGCTCACGACAGACAGGGGGAATTCGGCAAACTGAAGCTTTCTTT. Protein product: CASSRQTGGIRQTEAFF.

The gene calls are TRBV5-1 and TRBJ1-4, with 7 positions matching TRBD1. The germline CDR1 and CDR2 sequences are SGHRS and YFSETQ. This CDR3 has 17 residues. J gave up 3 bases and V 0 bases, and 8 bases lay outside the gene matches. Written as DNA, the CDR3 is TGCGCCAGCAGCTTGGAGAGCGGGGGACAGCCTAATGAAAAACTGTTTTTT. Amino acids: CASSLESGGQPNEKLFF.

This chain uses TRBV4-3 with TRBJ2-7; possibly TRBD2 for D (7 bases). The CDR3 is 15 amino acids. Germline CDR1 is LGHNA and CDR2 is YSLEER. V gave up 3 bases and J gave up 2 bases, with 14 bases separating them. CDR3 protein: CASSQFGGGPYEQYF. The CDR3 DNA reads TGCGCCAGCAGCCAGTTTGGGGGGGGCCCCTACGAGCAGTACTTC.

The J gene is TRBJ1-4, the V gene TRBV11-1; 7 nucleotides match TRBD1. This CDR3 region has 15 residues. Germline lookup yields CDR1 SGHAT and CDR2 FQDESV (reference sequence). J was trimmed by 5 bases and V by 5 bases; bases with no gene match: 8. The CDR3 sequence is CASSPGTEPNEKLFF. DNA of the CDR3: TGTGCCAGCAGCCCCGGGACAGAACCAAATGAAAAACTGTTTTTT.

V usage is TRBV12-5 and J usage is TRBJ1-2; TRBD1 agrees at 8 bases. The CDR3 covers 15 residues. The germline gives CDR1 LGHNT, CDR2 FRNRAP. V shed 5 bases, J shed 7 bases, and the junction held 12 bases outside the gene matches. For the CDR3, the DNA is TGTGCTAGTGGTCCTACTACTGACAGGGGAGGTGGCTACACCTTC. Its protein is CASGPTTDRGGGYTF. The full variable domain, in which reference TRBV12-5 and TRBJ1-2 provide the parts outside the CDR3, is DARVTQTPRHKVTEMGQEVTMRCQPILGHNTVFWYRQTMMQGLELLAYFRNRAPLDDSGMPKDRFSAEMPDATLATLKIQPSEPRDSAVYFCASGPTTDRGGGYTFGSGTRLTVV.

The chain has TRBV18 and TRBJ2-6; 10 bases line up with TRBD1. CDR3 size: 18 residues. Germline V gives CDR1 KGHSH, CDR2 LQKENI. V was clipped by 3 bases and J by 0 bases; unmatched bases: 5. CDR3 sequence (DNA): TGTGCCAGCTCACCGTTGGGACAGGGGACCTCTGGGGCCAACGTCCTGACTTTC. Protein: CASSPLGQGTSGANVLTF.

The chain has TRBV7-7 and TRBJ2-1; weak D call: TRBD1 (6 bases). V was trimmed by 5 bases and J by 6 bases, leaving 17 bases between them. Germline CDR1 reads SSHAT; CDR2 reads FNYEAQ (reference sequence). This CDR3 spans 15 amino acids. For the CDR3, the DNA is TGTGCCAGCAGCCCCCAGGGGCCACCCCTCAATGAGCAGTTCTTC. Protein: CASSPQGPPLNEQFF.

The rearrangement joins TRBV7-2 to TRBJ1-4; D unclear. The V end was cut by 1 base, the J end by 7 bases, with 13 bases between. The V gene's germline CDR1 is SGHTA and CDR2 FQGNSA. The CDR3 runs 15 residues. This CDR3 is CASSLVPSEGEKLFF. Written as DNA, the CDR3 is TGTGCCAGCAGCTTAGTTCCCAGCGAAGGTGAAAAACTGTTTTTT.

The chain carries TRBV12-2 and TRBJ1-3; the DNA was not used to check the table's D call, TRBD1. TRBV12-2 is labeled a pseudogene. This CDR3 has 16 amino acids. In nucleotides, the CDR3 is TGTGCAAGTCGCTTAGAATTGGCAGGGGGAGGAAACACCATATATTTT. Translating gives CASRLELAGGGNTIYF.

This chain connects TRBV15 to TRBJ2-5; TRBD2 agrees at 9 bases. V dropped 0 bases and J dropped 7; count of bases not matched to a gene: 6. This CDR3 is built from 15 residues. CDR1 and CDR2 from the germline V gene are LNHNV and YYDKDF (reference sequence). The CDR3 DNA follows: TGTGCCACCAGCAGAGATTCTAGCGGGGAGGGGACCCAGTACTTC. Protein product: CATSRDSSGEGTQYF.

This chain links TRBV19 with TRBJ1-1, with no clear D. The germline gives CDR1 LNHDA, CDR2 SQIVND (reference sequence). The V gene lost 4 bases and the J gene lost 3 bases, with 9 bases spanning the gap. The CDR3 covers 13 residues. The CDR3 sequence: CASSSIGDTEAFF. CDR3 nucleotides: TGTGCCAGTAGTAGTATAGGAGACACTGAAGCTTTCTTT.